The T cell receptor beta chain under discussion was sequenced for a study of CD8 T cells in Susac syndrome. The V segment lost 4 bases and the J segment 4 bases; nucleotides outside the gene matches: 11. In germline, CDR1 is SGHRS, CDR2 YFSETQ. The CDR3 runs to 18 residues. Roughly 0.45 to 1 ug RNA was reverse transcribed with random hexamers. MiXCR, applied by TCRdb to the immunoSEQ multiplex PCR reads, yields one record per CDR3 protein. The sample lists some 99,000 distinct CDR3 sequences; less than 97% were seen once. The specimen was CD4+ T cells from PBMCs. The sequence came from a human donor in good health. The gene calls are TRBV5-1 and TRBJ2-3, with 14 positions matching TRBD2. The CDR3 bases are TGCGCCAGCAGCGGAAAGGACCGGGGACTAGCGGGGGCAGATACGCAGTATTTT. This encodes CASSGKDRGLAGADTQYF. Full variable domain (outside the CDR3, taken from reference TRBV5-1 and TRBJ2-3): KAGVTQTPRYLIKTRGQQVTLSCSPISGHRSVSWYQQTPGQGLQFLFEYFSETQRNKGNFPGRFSGRQFSNSRSEMNVSTLELGDSALYLCASSGKDRGLAGADTQYFGPGTRLTVL.